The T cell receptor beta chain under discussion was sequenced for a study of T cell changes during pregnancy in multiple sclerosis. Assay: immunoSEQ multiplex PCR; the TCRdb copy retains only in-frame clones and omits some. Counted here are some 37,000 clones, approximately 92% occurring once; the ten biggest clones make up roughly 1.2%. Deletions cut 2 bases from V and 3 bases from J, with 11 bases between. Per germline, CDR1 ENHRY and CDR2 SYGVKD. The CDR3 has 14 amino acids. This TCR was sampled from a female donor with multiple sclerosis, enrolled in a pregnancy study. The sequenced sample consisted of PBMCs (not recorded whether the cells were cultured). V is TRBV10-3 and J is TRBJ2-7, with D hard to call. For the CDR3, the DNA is TGTGCCATCAGTGAGGAAGGTAGGCGCTACGAGCAGTACTTC. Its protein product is CAISEEGRRYEQYF.